Below, 23 T cell receptor beta chains from the same sample are listed, as sequenced in a study of T cells in pancreatic ductal adenocarcinoma. Profiling relied on immunoSEQ multiplex PCR, and the TCRdb table lists in-frame clones only, not all of them. The data show around 9,000 clones, 67% seen once. No neoadjuvant therapy was given to the selected pancreatic ductal adenocarcinoma patients before their surgery. Material for sequencing was pancreatic tumor tissue. These receptors originate from a human donor with pancreatic ductal adenocarcinoma.

This chain links TRBV10-2 with TRBJ1-1; 7 bases match TRBD1. V lost 7 bases, J lost 1 base, and 18 bases stayed unmatched. The CDR3 is 18 amino acids. Germline loops: CDR1 WSHSY, CDR2 SAAADI. CDR3 bases: TGCGCCAGCACTCCGGCCATTTTACAGGGGTTGGGGAACACTGAAGCTTTCTTT. It encodes CASTPAILQGLGNTEAFF.

This clone is labeled as medium-sized. This rearrangement joins TRBV4-2 to TRBJ2-3; 9 positions agree with TRBD2. Unmatched junction bases numbered 5, after V lost 1 base and J lost 3 bases. The V gene's germline CDR1 is LGHNA and CDR2 YNFKEQ. The CDR3 has 16 amino acids. In DNA form, the CDR3 reads TGTGCCAGCAGCCAAGGAGCGGGGGGTTCAACAGATACGCAGTATTTT. Protein sequence: CASSQGAGGSTDTQYF.

The rearrangement joins TRBV2 to TRBJ2-5; 10 bases are a match to TRBD2. With V trimmed by 6 bases and J by 5 bases, 9 bases remained unmatched. The CDR3 length is 15 residues. Germline CDR1 SNHLY, CDR2 FYNNEI. The CDR3 DNA sequence: TGTGCCAGCAGAAGACTAGCGGGTTTTCGCGAGACCCAGTACTTC. Protein: CASRRLAGFRETQYF.

V and J are TRBV11-2 and TRBJ2-7, with 10 bases lining up with TRBD2. V shed 3 bases and J 1 base; nucleotides not matched to a gene: 6. Germline CDR1 SGHAT, CDR2 FQNNGV. There are 16 residues in the CDR3. CDR3 bases: TGTGCCAGCAGCTTTTGGACTAGCGGATTATCCTACGAGCAGTACTTC. Translated: CASSFWTSGLSYEQYF.

The chain joins TRBV19 to TRBJ2-7; TRBD2 aligns across 10 bases. J was trimmed by 2 bases and V by 7 bases; bases with no gene match: 14. The CDR3 runs 17 residues. Germline CDR1 is LNHDA and CDR2 is SQIVND (reference sequence). The CDR3 bases are TGTGCCAGTACCGCGGGACTAGCGAACGGAGGCCCCTACGAGCAGTACTTC. Translated: CASTAGLANGGPYEQYF.

The V call is TRBV28, the J call TRBJ2-5; 7 bases agree with TRBD1. Germline loops: CDR1 MDHEN, CDR2 SYDVKM. The CDR3 totals 15 residues. The junction had 12 bases not matched to a gene; V was cut back by 6 bases and J by 5 bases. The CDR3 loop is CASSTAPGQQETQYF. In DNA form, the CDR3 reads TGTGCCAGCAGCACCGCCCCGGGACAGCAGGAGACCCAGTACTTC.

This rearrangement joins TRBV30 to TRBJ2-7; 9 positions agree with TRBD2. The CDR3 totals 14 residues. Germline loops: CDR1 GTSNPN, CDR2 SVGIG (reference sequence). Trimming removed 0 bases from V and 7 bases from J; junction bases left unmatched: 7. Here the CDR3 DNA reads TGTGCCTGGAGTGTACGGCGGGCGGGAGGGGAGCAGTACTTC. This codes for CAWSVRRAGGEQYF.

This sequence joins TRBV7-2 and TRBJ2-3; D is undetermined. The V end was cut by 5 bases, the J end by 3 bases, with 21 bases between. Germline V gene data show CDR1 as SGHTA and CDR2 as FQGNSA. This CDR3 has 17 residues. The CDR3 reads CASSPGWWMGRTDTQYF. Written as DNA, the CDR3 is TGTGCCAGCAGCCCCGGTTGGTGGATGGGAAGAACAGATACGCAGTATTTT.

This clone counts as medium-sized. The chain recombines TRBV30 with TRBJ2-3; 10 bases line up with TRBD2. Trimming cost V 4 bases and J 6 bases; bases outside gene matches: 10. Germline CDR1 and CDR2: GTSNPN and SVGIG (reference sequence). The CDR3 extends over 15 amino acids. The CDR3 DNA follows: TGTGCCTGGATGGGAGCGGGAGGGGCGGTTGATACGCAGTATTTT. Translation: CAWMGAGGAVDTQYF.

This clone was detected only a few times. The chain carries TRBV7-9 and TRBJ1-4; D remains unclear. The V gene lost 1 base and the J gene lost 0 bases, with 15 bases spanning the gap. From germline, CDR1 is SEHNR and CDR2 FQNEAQ (reference sequence). This CDR3 has 18 amino acids. The CDR3 sequence is CASSLVILATATNEKLFF. The CDR3 DNA sequence: TGTGCCAGCAGCTTAGTGATCCTGGCAACTGCAACTAATGAAAAACTGTTTTTT.

This clone was observed a handful of times. The chain recombines TRBV4-2 with TRBJ1-2, with D unclear. Trimming removed 0 bases at V and 3 bases at J, with 8 bases between. CDR3 size: 14 residues. The germline CDR1 and CDR2 sequences are LGHNA and YNFKEQ. CDR3 sequence: CASSQERDDYGYTF. The CDR3, as DNA: TGTGCCAGCAGCCAAGAGAGGGATGACTATGGCTACACCTTC.

This chain connects TRBV19 to TRBJ1-2, with unresolved D. V dropped 4 bases and J dropped 4 bases, with 10 bases sitting between them. The CDR3 runs 13 residues. Germline V lookup: CDR1 LNHDA, CDR2 SQIVND (reference sequence). The CDR3 here is CASSNSYVYGYTF. The DNA for the CDR3 is TGTGCCAGTAGTAACAGTTACGTCTATGGCTACACCTTC.

This clone is classed as medium-sized. The chain recombines TRBV5-1 with TRBJ2-6; maybe TRBD1 (8 bases). The V and J ends lost 4 bases and 1 base respectively, with 18 bases between them. Germline CDR1 is SGHRS and CDR2 is YFSETQ. This CDR3 is 18 amino acids long. DNA of the CDR3: TGCGCCAGCAGCCGAACAACAGGGGGGGGATCTGGGGCCAACGTCCTGACTTTC. Amino acids: CASSRTTGGGSGANVLTF. Filled out from reference TRBV5-1 and TRBJ2-6, the complete variable domain reads KAGVTQTPRYLIKTRGQQVTLSCSPISGHRSVSWYQQTPGQGLQFLFEYFSETQRNKGNFPGRFSGRQFSNSRSEMNVSTLELGDSALYLCASSRTTGGGSGANVLTFGAGSRLTVL.

Note on this clone: Different DNA sequences within this sample yield the same CDR3. The chain has TRBV18 and TRBJ2-7, with D hard to call. The CDR3 sequence is 12 residues long. Germline-derived CDR1 and CDR2 are KGHSH and LQKENI. V dropped 1 base and J dropped 6 bases, with 7 bases sitting between them. CDR3 residues: CASSPRLSEQYF. In DNA, the CDR3 is TGTGCCAGCTCACCACGTTTATCCGAGCAGTACTTC.

The chain uses TRBV27 and TRBJ1-3; no clear D. CDR3 size: 13 residues. CDR1 is MNHEY and CDR2 is SMNVEV in the germline V gene (reference sequence). V lost 3 bases, J lost 0 bases, and 3 bases lay in between. The CDR3 DNA reads as TGTGCCAGCAGTTTCAGCTCTGGAAACACCATATATTTT. Residues: CASSFSSGNTIYF.

This rearrangement joins TRBV4-1 to TRBJ2-3; 7 bases match TRBD1. Per the germline V gene, CDR1 is MGHRA and CDR2 is YSYEKL. The CDR3 spans 15 residues. V lost 2 bases and J lost 4; bases outside the gene matches: 6. CDR3 loop: CASSQKDRAADTQYF. CDR3 DNA: TGCGCCAGCAGCCAAAAAGACAGGGCTGCAGATACGCAGTATTTT.

The rearrangement links TRBV4-1 to TRBJ1-2; 7 positions agree with TRBD1. Germline values: CDR1 MGHRA, CDR2 YSYEKL. Trimming cost V 4 bases and J 4 bases; bases outside gene matches: 9. The CDR3 loop spans 15 amino acids. CDR3 sequence (DNA): TGCGCCAGCAGCCTCAACCGGGACAGCTCCTATGGCTACACCTTC. Its translation is CASSLNRDSSYGYTF.

The V gene is TRBV6-6, the J gene TRBJ1-1; D is possibly TRBD1 (5 bases). The ends were cut back, 4 bases at V and 4 bases at J, with 10 bases in the middle. CDR3 length equals 13 residues. From germline, CDR1 is MNHNY and CDR2 SVGAGI (reference sequence). The CDR3 reads CASSSGGITEAFF. For the CDR3, the DNA is TGTGCCAGCAGTTCGGGGGGGATCACTGAAGCTTTCTTT.

This clone came up a few times. The chain recombines TRBV7-9 with TRBJ2-1; D is possibly TRBD2 (6 bases). The germline V gene has CDR1 SEHNR and CDR2 FQNEAQ (reference sequence). The CDR3 runs 15 residues. Trimming shortened V by 5 bases and J by 7 bases, and 18 bases separated the two germline ends. The CDR3 loop reads CASSPGVAEGNEQFF. CDR3 in DNA: TGTGCCAGCAGCCCTGGGGTAGCGGAAGGGAATGAGCAGTTCTTC. Drawing the rest from reference TRBV7-9 and TRBJ2-1, the complete variable domain is DTGVSQNPRHKITKRGQNVTFRCDPISEHNRLYWYRQTLGQGPEFLTYFQNEAQLEKSRLLSDRFSAERPKGSFSTLEIQRTEQGDSAMYLCASSPGVAEGNEQFFGPGTRLTVL.

Within the sample, this clone is medium-sized. The CDR3 DNA sequence: TGTGCCAGCAGCCCGCGCACGACAGGCACCGGGGAGCTGTTTTTT. Its protein product is CASSPRTTGTGELFF. The J gene is TRBJ2-2, the V gene TRBV4-2; a weak D match, TRBD1 (6 bases). The CDR3 totals 15 residues. Germline V CDR1 and CDR2: LGHNA, YNFKEQ. V lost 4 bases and J 4 bases, leaving 13 bases between the germline ends.

The chain is built from TRBV4-2 and TRBJ2-4, with D unresolved. This CDR3 has 14 amino acids. With 3 bases removed from V and 5 bases from J, the gap between germline ends came to 11 bases. Germline-derived CDR1 and CDR2 are LGHNA and YNFKEQ. CDR3 sequence (DNA): TGTGCCAGCAGCCAGGCGACTGGGGAAAACATTCAGTACTTC. Protein: CASSQATGENIQYF.

The chain joins TRBV21-1 to TRBJ1-5; the D call TRBD1 from the table was never checked on the DNA. TRBV21-1 is shown as a pseudogene. The CDR3 totals 20 residues. This CDR3 is CASSTRTPGQGALTNQPQHF. Written as DNA, the CDR3 is TGTGCCAGCAGCACCCGAACACCGGGACAGGGGGCGCTGACGAATCAGCCCCAGCATTTT.

J is TRBJ1-2 and V is TRBV15, with 7 bases that match TRBD1. V gave up 0 bases and J gave up 0 bases; unmatched junction bases: 4. The germline V gene encodes CDR1 LNHNV and CDR2 YYDKDF (reference sequence). The CDR3 has 16 residues. Here the CDR3 reads CATSRDGTAANYGYTF. DNA for the CDR3: TGTGCCACCAGCAGAGATGGGACAGCCGCTAACTATGGCTACACCTTC.